The T cell receptor (beta chain) described here comes from a study of OX40 agonist ivuxolimab in advanced cancers. Samples were taken at baseline and on day 1 of cycles 4 and 7. CDR3 size: 15 residues. Trimming left V 0 bases short and J 6 bases short, with 12 bases between. Germline V gene lookup returns CDR1 SGHNT and CDR2 YYREEE (reference sequence). The study's findings and limits: Antigen targets of the expanded peripheral T cells went undetermined. Researchers report that CD8+ T cells had, on average, more expanded clones than CD4+. Clonal expansion by week 6 occurred in CD4+ and CD8+ blood T cells (at 0.1 to 3.0 mg/kg).

In regard to this clone: Its cognate antigen is unknown.

Using immunoSEQ multiplex PCR, the repertoire was profiled, and TCRdb retains in-frame clones only, with some absent. The sample lists tens of thousands of clones, around 85% occurring once. V and J are TRBV5-4 and TRBJ2-2; possibly TRBD1 for D (5 bases). This sequence originates from an adult with an advanced solid tumor such as melanoma, head and neck, liver or kidney cancer. Sequencing was performed on CD4+ or CD8+ T cells sorted from blood, taken in a trial of the OX40 agonist ivuxolimab. The CDR3 nucleotides read TGTGCCAGCAGCTTGGCCCAGGGTTTGGCCGGGGAGCTGTTTTTT. Encoded protein: CASSLAQGLAGELFF.